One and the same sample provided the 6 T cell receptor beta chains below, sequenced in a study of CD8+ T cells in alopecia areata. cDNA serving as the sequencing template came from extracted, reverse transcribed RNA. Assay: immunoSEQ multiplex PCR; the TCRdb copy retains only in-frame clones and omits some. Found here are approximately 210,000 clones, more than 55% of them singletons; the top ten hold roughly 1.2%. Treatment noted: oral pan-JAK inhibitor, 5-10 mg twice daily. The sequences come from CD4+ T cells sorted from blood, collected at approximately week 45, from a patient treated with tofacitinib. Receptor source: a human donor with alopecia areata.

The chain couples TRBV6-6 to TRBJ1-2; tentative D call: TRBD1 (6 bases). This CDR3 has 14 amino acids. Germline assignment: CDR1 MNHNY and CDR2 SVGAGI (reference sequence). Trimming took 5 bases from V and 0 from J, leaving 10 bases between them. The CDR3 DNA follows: TGTGCCAGCAGTCAGGACAGTACTAACTATGGCTACACCTTC. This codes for CASSQDSTNYGYTF.

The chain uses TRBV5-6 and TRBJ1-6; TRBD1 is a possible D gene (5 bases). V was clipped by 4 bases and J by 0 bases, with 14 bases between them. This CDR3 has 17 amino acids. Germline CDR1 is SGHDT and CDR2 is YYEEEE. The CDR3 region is CASSPGPSYSYNSPLHF. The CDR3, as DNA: TGTGCCAGCAGCCCGGGACCGAGTTACTCCTATAATTCACCCCTCCACTTT.

The CDR3: CASSLNRDVLYEQYF. Written as DNA, the CDR3 is TGTGCCAGCAGCTTAAACCGGGACGTACTCTACGAGCAGTACTTC. V and J are TRBV11-2 and TRBJ2-7; the D call may be TRBD1 or TRBD2 (5 bases each). Germline CDR1 is SGHAT and CDR2 is FQNNGV. This CDR3 has 15 amino acids. V was clipped by 2 bases and J by 3 bases, with 14 bases between them.

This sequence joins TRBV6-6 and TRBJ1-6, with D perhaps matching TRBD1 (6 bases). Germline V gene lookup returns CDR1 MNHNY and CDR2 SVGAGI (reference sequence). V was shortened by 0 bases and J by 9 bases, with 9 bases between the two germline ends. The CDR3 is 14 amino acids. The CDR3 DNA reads TGTGCCAGCAGTTACTCTCAGGGGTTTTCACCCCTCCACTTT. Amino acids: CASSYSQGFSPLHF.

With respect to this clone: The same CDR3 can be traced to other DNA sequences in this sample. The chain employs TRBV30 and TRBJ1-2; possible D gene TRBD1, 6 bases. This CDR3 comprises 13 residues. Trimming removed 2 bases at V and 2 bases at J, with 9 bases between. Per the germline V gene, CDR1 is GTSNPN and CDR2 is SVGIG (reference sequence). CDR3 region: CAWSPDSNYGYTF. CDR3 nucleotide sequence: TGTGCCTGGAGTCCGGACAGCAACTATGGCTACACCTTC.

CDR3: CASSLSGGISYEQYF. The CDR3 DNA is TGTGCCAGCAGCTTGAGCGGGGGGATATCCTACGAGCAGTACTTC. The chain couples TRBV7-2 to TRBJ2-7; 9 nucleotides match TRBD2. Trimming cost V 3 bases and J 1 base; bases outside gene matches: 4. The CDR3 consists of 15 residues. CDR1 is SGHTA and CDR2 is FQGNSA in the germline V gene.